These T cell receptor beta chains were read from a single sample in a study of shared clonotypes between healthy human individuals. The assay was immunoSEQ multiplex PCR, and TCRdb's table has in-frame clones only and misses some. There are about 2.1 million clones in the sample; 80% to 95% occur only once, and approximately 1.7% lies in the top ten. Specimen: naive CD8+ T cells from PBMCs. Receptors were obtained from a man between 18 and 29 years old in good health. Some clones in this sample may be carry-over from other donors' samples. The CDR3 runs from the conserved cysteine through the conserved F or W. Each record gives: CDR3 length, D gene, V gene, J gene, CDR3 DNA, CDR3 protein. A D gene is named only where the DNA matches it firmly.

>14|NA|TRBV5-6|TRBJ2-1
TGTGCCAGCAGCTTGAGTCGCTCCTACAATGAGCAGTTCTTC
CASSLSRSYNEQFF
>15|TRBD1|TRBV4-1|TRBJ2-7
TGCGCCAGCAGCCCCGGACAGGGTGGCTCCTACGAGCAGTACTTC
CASSPGQGGSYEQYF
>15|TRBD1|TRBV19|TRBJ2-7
TGTGCCAGTAGTGGGGGGACAGGGGCCGCCTACGAGCAGTACTTC
CASSGGTGAAYEQYF
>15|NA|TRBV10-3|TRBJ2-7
TGTGCCATCAGTGGGTTCGGCGGTCCAGACTACGAGCAGTACTTC
CAISGFGGPDYEQYF
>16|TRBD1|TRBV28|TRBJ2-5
TGTGCCAGCAATGACCGACAGGGACCAACTCAAGAGACCCAGTACTTC
CASNDRQGPTQETQYF
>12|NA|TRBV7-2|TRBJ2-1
TGTGCCAGCAGCTTAGTAGGGAATGAGCAGTTCTTC
CASSLVGNEQFF
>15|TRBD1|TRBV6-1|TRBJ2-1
TGTGCCAGCAGGGCCGGGACAGGGGGCTTGAATGAGCAGTTCTTC
CASRAGTGGLNEQFF
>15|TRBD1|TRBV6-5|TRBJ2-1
TGTGCCAGCAGTAAACCGGGACAGGGCTACAATGAGCAGTTCTTC
CASSKPGQGYNEQFF
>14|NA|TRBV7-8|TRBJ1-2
TGTGCCAGCACCCTACTTGAGCCTGGCTATGGCTACACCTTC
CASTLLEPGYGYTF
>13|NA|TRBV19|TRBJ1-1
TGTGCCAGTAGTATAAAGGTGAACACTGAAGCTTTCTTT
CASSIKVNTEAFF
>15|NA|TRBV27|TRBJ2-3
TGTGCCAGCAGTTCTGGGTATAGTTTTACAGATACGCAGTATTTT
CASSSGYSFTDTQYF
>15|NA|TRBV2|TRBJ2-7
TGTGCCAGCAGGGACCTTGCGGGGCCCTTCCACGAGCAGTACTTC
CASRDLAGPFHEQYF
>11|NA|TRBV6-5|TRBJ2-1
TGTGCCAGCAGTCCAGGGAATGAGCAGTTCTTC
CASSPGNEQFF
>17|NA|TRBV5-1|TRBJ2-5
TGCGCCAGCAGCTTGGTATTCCGTCAGGGAGGACAAGAGACCCAGTACTTC
CASSLVFRQGGQETQYF
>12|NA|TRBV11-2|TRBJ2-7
TGTGCCAGCAGCTCGCTCAACTACGAGCAGTACTTC
CASSSLNYEQYF
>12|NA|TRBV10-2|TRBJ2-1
TGCGCCAGCAGTGCACGGGACAATGAGCAGTTCTTC
CASSARDNEQFF
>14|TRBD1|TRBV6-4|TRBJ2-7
TGTGCCAGCAGCTACGACAGGGAAGTGTACGAGCAGTACTTC
CASSYDREVYEQYF
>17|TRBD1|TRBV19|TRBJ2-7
TGTGCCAGTAGTGTCCACCGGGGACAGCCTAATCCCTACGAGCAGTACTTC
CASSVHRGQPNPYEQYF
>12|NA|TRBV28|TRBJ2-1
TGTGCCAGCAGTCATACACGGAATGAGCAGTTCTTC
CASSHTRNEQFF
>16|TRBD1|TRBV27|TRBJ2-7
TGTGCCAGCAGTTTAGTTAGAGTCAGGGGGCTCTACGAGCAGTACTTC
CASSLVRVRGLYEQYF
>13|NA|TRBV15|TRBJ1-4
TGTGCCACCAGCAGAGGCAACCGGGAAAAACTGTTTTTT
CATSRGNREKLFF
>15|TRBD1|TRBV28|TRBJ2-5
TGTGCCAGCAGTTTAACGGACAGGCGGCAAGAGACCCAGTACTTC
CASSLTDRRQETQYF
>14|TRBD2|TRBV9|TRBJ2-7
TGTGCCAGCAGCATCGGGACTAGCGGGTACGAGCAGTACTTC
CASSIGTSGYEQYF
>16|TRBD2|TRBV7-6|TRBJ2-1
TGTGCCAGCAGCTCGAATGGACTAGCGGGAGACAATGAGCAGTTCTTC
CASSSNGLAGDNEQFF
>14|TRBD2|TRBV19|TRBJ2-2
TGTGCCAGTACCATCCCCGGGAGGACCGGGGAGCTGTTTTTT
CASTIPGRTGELFF
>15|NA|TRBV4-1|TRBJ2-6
TGCGCCAGCAGCCCCCAGGGGTATGGGGCCAACGTCCTGACTTTC
CASSPQGYGANVLTF